What follows describes a single TCR beta chain. What it binds is not known. In terms of origin and age, donors were healthy Caucasian individuals from Russia aged about 6 to 90. A minimum of 6 million PBMCs was isolated per sample. Next came a second PCR, run for roughly 7 to 12 cycles, which used a sample-barcoded 5' primer along with a J-beta primer mix. MiXCR was run by TCRdb on the 5' RACE reads, yielding one entry per CDR3 protein. This repertoire shows approximately 1,000,000 distinct CDR3 sequences, approximately 38% found once; its top ten account for around 13%. This specimen comes from a study of blood T cells in healthy people across ages. Turning to the study itself: Per every two T cells, about one barcoded beta molecule was captured by template switching.

Trimming took off 3 bases at V and 8 bases at J, with 8 bases between the two ends. Looked up from germline, CDR1 is SGHTA and CDR2 is FQGNSA. The CDR3 sequence is 12 residues long. The study's findings and limits: Both higher diversity and more naive CD4+ cells marked long-lived donors when set against aged donors.

The receptor's source is a young man in good health. The rearrangement uses TRBV7-2 and TRBJ2-1; D gene uncertain. The sample was blood. The CDR3 DNA reads TGTGCCAGCAGCTTCGTCGGGTATGAGCAGTTCTTC. This codes for CASSFVGYEQFF.